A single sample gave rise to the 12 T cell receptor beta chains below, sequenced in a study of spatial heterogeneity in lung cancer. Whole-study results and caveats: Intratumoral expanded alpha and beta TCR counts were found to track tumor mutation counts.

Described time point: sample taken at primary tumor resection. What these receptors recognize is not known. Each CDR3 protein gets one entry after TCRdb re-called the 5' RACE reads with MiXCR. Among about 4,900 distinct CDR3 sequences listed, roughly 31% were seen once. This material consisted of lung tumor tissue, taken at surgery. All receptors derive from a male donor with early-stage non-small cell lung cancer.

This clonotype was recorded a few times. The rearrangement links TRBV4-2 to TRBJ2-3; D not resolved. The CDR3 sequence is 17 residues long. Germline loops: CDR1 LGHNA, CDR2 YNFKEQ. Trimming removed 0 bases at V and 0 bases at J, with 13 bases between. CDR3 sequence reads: CASSQDPATSSTDTQYF. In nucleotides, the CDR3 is TGTGCCAGCAGCCAAGATCCTGCTACTTCTAGCACAGATACGCAGTATTTT.

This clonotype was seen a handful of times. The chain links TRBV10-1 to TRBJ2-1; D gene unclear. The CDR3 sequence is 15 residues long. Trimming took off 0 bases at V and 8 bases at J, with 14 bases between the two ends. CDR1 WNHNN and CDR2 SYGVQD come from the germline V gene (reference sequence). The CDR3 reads CASSESAGLGDEQFF. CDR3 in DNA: TGCGCCAGCAGTGAGTCGGCCGGGCTTGGGGATGAGCAGTTCTTC.

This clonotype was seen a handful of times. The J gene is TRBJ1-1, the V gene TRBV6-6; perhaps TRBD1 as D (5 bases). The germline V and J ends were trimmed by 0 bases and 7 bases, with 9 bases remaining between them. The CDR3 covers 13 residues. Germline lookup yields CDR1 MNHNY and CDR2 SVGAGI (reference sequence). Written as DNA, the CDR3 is TGTGCCAGCAGTTACTCGGGGGTAGGTGAAGCTTTCTTT. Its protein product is CASSYSGVGEAFF.

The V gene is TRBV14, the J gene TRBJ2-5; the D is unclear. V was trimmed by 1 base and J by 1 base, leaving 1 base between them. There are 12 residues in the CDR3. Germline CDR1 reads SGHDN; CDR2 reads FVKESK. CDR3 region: CASSQVQETQYF. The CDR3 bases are TGTGCCAGCAGCCAAGTCCAAGAGACCCAGTACTTC.

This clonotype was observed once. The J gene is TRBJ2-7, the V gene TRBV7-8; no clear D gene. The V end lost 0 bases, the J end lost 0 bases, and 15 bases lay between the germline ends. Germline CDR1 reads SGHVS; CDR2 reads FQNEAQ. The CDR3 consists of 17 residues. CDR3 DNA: TGTGCCAGCAGCTTAGCCCCGGGCAGCCTGCCCTCCTACGAGCAGTACTTC. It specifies CASSLAPGSLPSYEQYF.

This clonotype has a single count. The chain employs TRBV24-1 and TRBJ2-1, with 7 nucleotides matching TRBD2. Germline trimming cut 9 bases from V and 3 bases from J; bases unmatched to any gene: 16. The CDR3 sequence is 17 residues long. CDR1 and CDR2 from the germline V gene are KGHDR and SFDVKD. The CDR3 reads CATSGYTGGLGYNEQFF. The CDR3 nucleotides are TGTGCCACCTCGGGGTATACGGGAGGTCTGGGCTACAATGAGCAGTTCTTC.

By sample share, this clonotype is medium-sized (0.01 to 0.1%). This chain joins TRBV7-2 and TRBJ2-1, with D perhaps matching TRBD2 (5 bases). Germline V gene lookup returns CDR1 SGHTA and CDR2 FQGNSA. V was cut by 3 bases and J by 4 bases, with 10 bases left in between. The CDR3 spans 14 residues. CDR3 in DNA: TGTGCCAGCAGCTTGGCTTCGGGGTACAATGAGCAGTTCTTC. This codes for CASSLASGYNEQFF. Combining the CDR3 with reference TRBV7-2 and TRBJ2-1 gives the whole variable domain GAGVSQSPSNKVTEKGKDVELRCDPISGHTALYWYRQSLGQGLEFLIYFQGNSAPDKSGLPSDRFSAERTGGSVSTLTIQRTQQEDSAVYLCASSLASGYNEQFFGPGTRLTVL.

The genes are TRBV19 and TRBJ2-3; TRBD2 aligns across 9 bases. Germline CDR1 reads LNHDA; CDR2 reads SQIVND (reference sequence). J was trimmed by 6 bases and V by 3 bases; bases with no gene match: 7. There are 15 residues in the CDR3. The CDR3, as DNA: TGTGCCAGTAGTATGGGGAGCGGGGGGTCGGATACGCAGTATTTT. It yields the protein CASSMGSGGSDTQYF.

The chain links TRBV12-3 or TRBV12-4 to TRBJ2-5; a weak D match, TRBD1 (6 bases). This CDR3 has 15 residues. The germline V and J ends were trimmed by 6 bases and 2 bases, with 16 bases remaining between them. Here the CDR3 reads CASSWDTSFQETQYF. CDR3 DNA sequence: TGTGCCAGCAGCTGGGACACAAGTTTTCAAGAGACCCAGTACTTC.

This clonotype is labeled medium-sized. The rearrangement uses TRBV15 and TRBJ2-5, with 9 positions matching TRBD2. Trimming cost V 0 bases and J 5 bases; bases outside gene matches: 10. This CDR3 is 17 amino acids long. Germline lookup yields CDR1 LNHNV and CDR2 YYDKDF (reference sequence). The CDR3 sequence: CATSRDLRRGGAETQYF. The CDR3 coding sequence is TGTGCCACCAGCAGAGATTTACGGCGCGGGGGGGCCGAGACCCAGTACTTC. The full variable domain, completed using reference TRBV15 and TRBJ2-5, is DAMVIQNPRYQVTQFGKPVTLSCSQTLNHNVMYWYQQKSSQAPKLLFHYYDKDFNNEADTPDNFQSRRPNTSFCFLDIRSPGLGDTAMYLCATSRDLRRGGAETQYFGPGTRLLVL.

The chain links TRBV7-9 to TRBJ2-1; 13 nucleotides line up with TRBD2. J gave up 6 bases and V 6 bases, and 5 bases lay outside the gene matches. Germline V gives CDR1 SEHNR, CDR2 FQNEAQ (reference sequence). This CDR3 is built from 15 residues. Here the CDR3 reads CASRFGTSGVNEQFF. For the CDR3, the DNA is TGTGCCAGCAGATTCGGGACTAGCGGGGTCAATGAGCAGTTCTTC.

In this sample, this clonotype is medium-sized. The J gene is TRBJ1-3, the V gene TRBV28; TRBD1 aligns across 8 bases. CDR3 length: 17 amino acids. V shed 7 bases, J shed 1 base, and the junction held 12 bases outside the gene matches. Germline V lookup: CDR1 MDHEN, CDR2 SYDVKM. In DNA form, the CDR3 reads TGTGCCAGCACCTATGGGTTCAGGGGGCCTTCTGGAAACACCATATATTTT. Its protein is CASTYGFRGPSGNTIYF.